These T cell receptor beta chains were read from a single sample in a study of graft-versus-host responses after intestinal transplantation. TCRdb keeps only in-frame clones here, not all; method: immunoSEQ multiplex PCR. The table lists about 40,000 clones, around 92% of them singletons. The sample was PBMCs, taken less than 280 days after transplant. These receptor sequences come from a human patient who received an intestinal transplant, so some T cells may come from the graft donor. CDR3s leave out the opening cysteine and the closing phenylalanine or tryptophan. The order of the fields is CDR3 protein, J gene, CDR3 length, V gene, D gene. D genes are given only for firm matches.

cdr3_aa: ASSPQPLAGGYEQY
j_call: TRBJ2-7
cdr3_length: 14
v_call: TRBV7-2
d_call: TRBD2

cdr3_aa: ASSIREGGTEAF
j_call: TRBJ1-1
cdr3_length: 12
v_call: TRBV19
d_call: .

cdr3_aa: ASSESQAGTNEQY
j_call: .
cdr3_length: 13
v_call: TRBV10-1
d_call: .

cdr3_aa: ASSAWGSASYEQY
j_call: TRBJ2-7
cdr3_length: 13
v_call: TRBV9
d_call: .

cdr3_aa: ASRRGGTQY
j_call: TRBJ2-5
cdr3_length: 9
v_call: TRBV2
d_call: .

cdr3_aa: ASSQARDTEAF
j_call: TRBJ1-1
cdr3_length: 11
v_call: TRBV4-1
d_call: .

cdr3_aa: DHHGGPHEQY
j_call: TRBJ2-7
cdr3_length: 10
v_call: TRBV5-4
d_call: .

cdr3_aa: AISATGTSNYGYT
j_call: TRBJ1-2
cdr3_length: 13
v_call: TRBV10-3
d_call: .

cdr3_aa: ASSSDSPSGNTIY
j_call: TRBJ1-3
cdr3_length: 13
v_call: TRBV18
d_call: .

cdr3_aa: ASSSLDGPRTRTDTQY
j_call: TRBJ2-3
cdr3_length: 16
v_call: TRBV7-8
d_call: .

cdr3_aa: AISESDPQETANEKLF
j_call: TRBJ1-4
cdr3_length: 16
v_call: TRBV10-3
d_call: .

cdr3_aa: ASSQTTEHYGYT
j_call: TRBJ1-2
cdr3_length: 12
v_call: TRBV14
d_call: .

cdr3_aa: ASSVATGGPANTGELF
j_call: TRBJ2-2
cdr3_length: 16
v_call: TRBV9
d_call: .

cdr3_aa: ATPSGGGTYNSPLH
j_call: TRBJ1-6
cdr3_length: 14
v_call: TRBV5-1
d_call: .

cdr3_aa: ASSMSGVRPQH
j_call: TRBJ1-5
cdr3_length: 11
v_call: TRBV19
d_call: .

cdr3_aa: ASKDGESGETQY
j_call: TRBJ2-5
cdr3_length: 12
v_call: TRBV19
d_call: .